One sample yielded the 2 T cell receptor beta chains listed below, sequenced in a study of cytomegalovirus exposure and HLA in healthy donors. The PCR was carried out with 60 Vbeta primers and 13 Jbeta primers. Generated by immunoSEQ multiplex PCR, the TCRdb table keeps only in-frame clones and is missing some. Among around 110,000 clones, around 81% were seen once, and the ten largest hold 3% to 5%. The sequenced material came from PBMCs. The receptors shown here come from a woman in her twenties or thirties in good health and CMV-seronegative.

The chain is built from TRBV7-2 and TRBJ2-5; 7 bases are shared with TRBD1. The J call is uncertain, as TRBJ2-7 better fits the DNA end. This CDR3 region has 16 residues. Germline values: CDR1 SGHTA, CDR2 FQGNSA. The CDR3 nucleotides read TGTGCCAGCAGCGAATCCCCAAGGACAGGCTCCTACGAGCAGTACTTC. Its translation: CASSESPRTGSYEQYF.

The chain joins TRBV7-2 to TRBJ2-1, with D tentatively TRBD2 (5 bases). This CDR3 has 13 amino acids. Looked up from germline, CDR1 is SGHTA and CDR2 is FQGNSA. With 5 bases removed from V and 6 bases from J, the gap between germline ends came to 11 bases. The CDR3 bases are TGTGCCAGCAGCCCCCAGAGGGCCAATGAGCAGTTCTTC. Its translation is CASSPQRANEQFF.